Listed here are 24 T cell receptor beta chains from one sample, sequenced in a study of blood T cell repertoires in COVID-19. Measured with immunoSEQ multiplex PCR; TCRdb has only the in-frame clones, and not every one. This sample has around 200,000 clones; around 86% occur once, and the top ten carry 2.7%. The sample comprised peripheral blood. The receptors here all came from a man aged 40-50 years with active or convalescent COVID-19.

The gene calls are TRBV29-1 and TRBJ2-1; no firm D call. V was pared by 8 bases and J by 5 bases, with 22 bases between. CDR3 length: 15 residues. Germline V CDR1 and CDR2: SQVTM, ANQGSEA. The CDR3, as DNA: TGCAGCTCATCCTTAGAACCAGCGACCGACAATGAGCAGTTCTTC. The encoded protein is CSSSLEPATDNEQFF.

The J gene is TRBJ2-1, the V gene TRBV4-3, with 8 bases lining up with TRBD2. Germline-derived CDR1 and CDR2 are LGHNA and YSLEER. V lost 0 bases, J lost 3 bases, and 1 base stayed unmatched. CDR3 size: 15 residues. CDR3 region: CASSQELAVYNEQFF. CDR3 nucleotide sequence: TGCGCCAGCAGCCAAGAACTAGCGGTCTACAATGAGCAGTTCTTC.

The rearrangement uses TRBV1 and TRBJ1-6; the D segment call TRBD1 is taken from the table without a DNA check. TRBV1 has pseudogene status. The CDR3 extends over 16 amino acids. The CDR3 sequence: CTSSQDPAGRNSPLHF. As DNA, the CDR3 is TGCACCAGCAGCCAAGATCCGGCAGGCCGCAATTCACCCCTCCACTTT.

The chain carries TRBV19 and TRBJ2-7, with 10 positions matching TRBD2. CDR1 and CDR2 (germline): LNHDA, SQIVND (reference sequence). With 8 bases clipped from V and 1 base from J, the junction kept 2 bases outside the gene matches. This CDR3 is 13 amino acids long. CDR3 DNA: TGTGCCAGTCGGGGACTAGCGTCCTACGAGCAGTACTTC. It translates to CASRGLASYEQYF.

This clone has a handful of counts. The V and J genes are TRBV18 and TRBJ1-1, with D maybe TRBD1 (5 bases). Germline values: CDR1 KGHSH, CDR2 LQKENI. V was shortened by 1 base and J by 7 bases, with 7 bases between the two germline ends. The CDR3 runs to 12 residues. The DNA of the CDR3 is TGTGCCAGCTCACCACTCCAGGGTGAAGCTTTCTTT. Translated, it gives CASSPLQGEAFF.

The chain uses TRBV6-1 and TRBJ2-5, with 8 bases identical to TRBD2. Germline V gene sequence: CDR1 MNHNS, CDR2 SASEGT. This CDR3 contains 16 residues. V shed 2 bases and J 4 bases; nucleotides not matched to a gene: 9. The CDR3 nucleotides are TGTGCCAGCAGTGAAACGCCAGCGGGGGTGGGAGAGACCCAGTACTTC. This codes for CASSETPAGVGETQYF.

This sequence joins TRBV9 and TRBJ2-3, with 8 nucleotides matching TRBD2. CDR1 is SGDLS and CDR2 is YYNGEE in the germline V gene. CDR3 length: 16 amino acids. Trimming took 5 bases from V and 1 from J; bases not matched to a gene: 9. CDR3 sequence reads: CASSGGPGLGTDTQYF. The CDR3 DNA is TGTGCCAGCAGTGGAGGACCGGGACTAGGCACAGATACGCAGTATTTT.

The chain couples TRBV5-6 to TRBJ1-1, with TRBD1 matching over 7 bases. Trimming at V came to 6 bases and at J to 3 bases, leaving 5 bases not matched to a gene. Germline V lookup: CDR1 SGHDT, CDR2 YYEEEE. This CDR3 comprises 13 residues. The CDR3 region is CASTFDRDTEAFF. DNA for the CDR3: TGTGCCAGCACCTTTGACAGGGACACTGAAGCTTTCTTT.

Points on this clone: This sample also contains other DNA sequences that code for the same CDR3. The gene calls are TRBV28 and TRBJ1-5, with a weak D call TRBD1 (6 bases). The germline CDR1 and CDR2 sequences are MDHEN and SYDVKM. This CDR3 spans 13 amino acids. Trimming cost V 3 bases and J 6 bases, with 9 bases left between them. DNA for the CDR3: TGTGCCAGCAGTTTCGGCAGGGGTCAGCCCCAGCATTTT. This encodes CASSFGRGQPQHF.

The chain carries TRBV18 and TRBJ1-4; TRBD1 might be the D (6 bases). CDR3 size: 15 residues. Germline V gene data show CDR1 as KGHSH and CDR2 as LQKENI. Trimming shortened V by 3 bases and J by 1 base, and 9 bases separated the two germline ends. Here the CDR3 reads CASSPLQGTNEKLFF. The CDR3 coding sequence is TGTGCCAGCTCACCGTTACAGGGAACTAATGAAAAACTGTTTTTT.

The genes are TRBV5-1 and TRBJ2-1, with 7 bases lining up with TRBD1. This CDR3 is built from 14 residues. Germline lookup yields CDR1 SGHRS and CDR2 YFSETQ. The V gene end was trimmed by 7 bases and the J gene end by 8 bases; junction bases not matched to a gene: 12. CDR3 residues: CASYLRQGYDEQFF. The CDR3 DNA reads as TGCGCCAGCTACCTAAGACAGGGTTACGATGAGCAGTTCTTC.

In its sample, this clone was seen a few times. The V call is TRBV7-9, the J call TRBJ2-2, with D hard to call. The CDR3 has 12 amino acids. The germline CDR1 and CDR2 sequences are SEHNR and FQNEAQ (reference sequence). The V and J ends lost 3 bases and 6 bases respectively, with 5 bases between them. CDR3 sequence: CASSFSSGELFF. The CDR3 nucleotides read TGTGCCAGCAGCTTTTCGTCCGGGGAGCTGTTTTTT.

This sequence joins TRBV6-2 or TRBV6-3 and TRBJ1-1; D is possibly TRBD1 (6 bases). This CDR3 has 14 amino acids. Germline loops: CDR1 MNHEY, CDR2 SVGEGT. Trimming removed 6 bases at V and 9 bases at J, with 20 bases between. The CDR3 spells CASRPPGQGSKAFF. DNA for the CDR3: TGTGCCAGCAGACCTCCGGGACAAGGCTCGAAAGCTTTCTTT.

This sequence joins TRBV7-9 and TRBJ2-3; 8 positions agree with TRBD2. Germline CDR1 SEHNR, CDR2 FQNEAQ (reference sequence). The J segment lost 2 bases and the V segment lost 0 bases, leaving 4 bases of the junction unmatched. There are 16 residues in the CDR3. The CDR3 DNA reads as TGTGCCAGCAGCTTAGCGCGGCGGGGGGACACAGATACGCAGTATTTT. It translates to CASSLARRGDTDTQYF.

This chain uses TRBV5-1 with TRBJ2-5; 9 bases align to TRBD2. The CDR3 has 18 residues. The germline V gene has CDR1 SGHRS and CDR2 YFSETQ. The V segment lost 0 bases and the J segment 5 bases; nucleotides outside the gene matches: 14. The CDR3 sequence: CASSLGPAGGGREETQYF. For the CDR3, the DNA is TGCGCCAGCAGCTTGGGACCAGCGGGGGGCGGAAGAGAGGAGACCCAGTACTTC.

The rearrangement uses TRBV5-1 and TRBJ2-2; no clear D gene. With 3 bases removed from V and 6 bases from J, the gap between germline ends came to 15 bases. This CDR3 is 15 amino acids long. Germline values: CDR1 SGHRS, CDR2 YFSETQ. CDR3 nucleotide sequence: TGCGCCAGCAGCTCTGGGCCGTACGGTTCCGGGGAGCTGTTTTTT. It codes for CASSSGPYGSGELFF.

The rearrangement uses TRBV30 and TRBJ2-7; the D is unclear. Trimming took 4 bases from V and 2 from J, leaving 15 bases between them. CDR3 length: 14 residues. Germline-derived CDR1 and CDR2 are GTSNPN and SVGIG (reference sequence). CDR3 nucleotide sequence: TGTGCCTGGACTCTAGGCAGTCTGCCCTACGAGCAGTACTTC. Protein sequence: CAWTLGSLPYEQYF.

This clone was seen a single time. The chain couples TRBV5-4 to TRBJ2-6; 12 nucleotides agree with TRBD1. The CDR3 totals 17 residues. In germline, CDR1 is SGHNT, CDR2 YYREEE (reference sequence). Trimming took 3 bases from V and 3 from J; bases not matched to a gene: 4. The CDR3 sequence is CASSYGTGGFGANVLTF. The CDR3 nucleotides read TGTGCCAGCAGCTACGGGACAGGGGGCTTTGGGGCCAACGTCCTGACTTTC.

This clone was detected a few times. The J gene is TRBJ1-5, the V gene TRBV10-2; D is possibly TRBD1 (6 bases). V gave up 6 bases and J gave up 0 bases, with 15 bases separating them. The germline V gene encodes CDR1 WSHSY and CDR2 SAAADI. The CDR3 runs 16 residues. The chain's CDR3 is CASRDGQTYSNQPQHF. The DNA of the CDR3 is TGCGCCAGCAGGGACGGACAGACCTATAGCAATCAGCCCCAGCATTTT.

The V and J genes are TRBV12-2 and TRBJ1-1. TRBV12-2 is described as a pseudogene. This CDR3 spans 13 amino acids. CDR3 residues: CASRPTMNTEAFF. The CDR3 DNA follows: TGTGCAAGTCGCCCTACTATGAACACTGAAGCTTTCTTT.

The genes are TRBV30 and TRBJ1-2, with 10 bases identical to TRBD1. The CDR3 loop spans 16 amino acids. Trimming removed 4 bases from V and 4 bases from J; junction bases left unmatched: 12. Germline-derived CDR1 and CDR2 are GTSNPN and SVGIG (reference sequence). The CDR3 coding sequence is TGTGCCTGGATGGAGAAGTTTGGGACAGGGGCCTATGGCTACACCTTC. This sequence encodes CAWMEKFGTGAYGYTF.

This rearrangement joins TRBV2 to TRBJ1-1, with D possibly TRBD1 on 6 matching bases. CDR3 length equals 13 residues. Between the trimmed V and J ends, which lost 8 bases and 3 bases, there was a span of 13 bases. CDR1 is SNHLY, CDR2 FYNNEI, per germline. The DNA of the CDR3 is TGTGCCAGCGTCACAGGGTCTGACACTGAAGCTTTCTTT. It codes for CASVTGSDTEAFF.

The rearrangement uses TRBV12-3 or TRBV12-4 and TRBJ1-1, with D possibly being TRBD1 (5 bases). The CDR3 contains 13 residues. Deletions cut 3 bases from V and 5 bases from J, with 10 bases between. The CDR3 region is CASSFRVGTEAFF. The CDR3 region has the DNA TGTGCCAGCAGTTTCAGGGTTGGAACTGAAGCTTTCTTT.

The chain employs TRBV29-1 and TRBJ2-5; D is perhaps TRBD1 (6 bases). The CDR3 sequence is 13 residues long. The ends were cut back, 2 bases at V and 3 bases at J, with 10 bases in the middle. In germline, CDR1 is SQVTM, CDR2 ANQGSEA. The CDR3 is CSVERQGKETQYF. DNA for the CDR3: TGCAGCGTTGAACGTCAGGGGAAAGAGACCCAGTACTTC.